This T cell receptor beta chain was documented in a study of PD-1 blockade in classical Hodgkin lymphoma. Overall study results and limits: Diminished baseline TCR diversity has been reported in newly diagnosed patients relative to healthy donors. With CD4+ cells, TCR diversity rose significantly by C4D1, but not with CD8+ cells. Newly diagnosed patients and complete responders had comparable diversity at baseline. What drove the repertoire differences, possibly disease activity or prior therapy, has not been defined.

The assay was immunoSEQ multiplex PCR, and TCRdb's table has in-frame clones only and misses some. Among some 93,000 clones listed, about 77% were seen once. Indicated time point: cycle 4 day 1 (C4D1), after 6 weeks of nivolumab. With no exception, relapse followed autologous stem cell transplantation in all patients, and brentuximab vedotin exposure varied. Per germline, CDR1 GTSNPN and CDR2 SVGIG (reference sequence). V lost 0 bases, J lost 6 bases, and 6 bases lay in between. The CDR3 has 12 amino acids. About this clone: What it binds is unknown.

V and J are TRBV30 and TRBJ2-4; D unclear. This specimen was peripheral blood mononuclear cells (PBMCs), taken before the fourth cycle of nivolumab. This receptor was taken from a human donor with classical Hodgkin lymphoma. CDR3 amino acids: CAWSVGRNIQYF. CDR3 bases: TGTGCCTGGAGTGTAGGCAGAAACATTCAGTACTTC.